The 22 T cell receptor beta chains listed next were all sequenced from one sample in a study of CD8+ T cells in alopecia areata. Sequencing relied on a cDNA template that was reverse transcribed from extracted RNA. Sequenced by immunoSEQ multiplex PCR; TCRdb stores in-frame clones only, minus some. Altogether over 150,000 clones are present, around 60% being singletons, with the ten largest covering under 15%. The starting material was CD4+ T cells sorted from blood, obtained at week 0. The origin of the receptors is a human donor with alopecia areata.

There are a few counts of this clone. The rearrangement uses TRBV20-1 and TRBJ2-1; no reliable D call. The CDR3 length is 11 residues. Germline CDR1 reads DFQATT; CDR2 reads SNEGSKA (reference sequence). V lost 0 bases to trimming and J lost 7 bases, with 4 bases between them. The CDR3 bases are TGCAGTGCTAGAGAGTGGAATGAGCAGTTCTTC. Its translation: CSAREWNEQFF.

The V call is TRBV18, the J call TRBJ2-1; D is perhaps TRBD2 (6 bases). Trimming took 0 bases from V and 8 from J, leaving 11 bases between them. This CDR3 is 14 amino acids long. CDR1 is KGHSH and CDR2 is LQKENI in the germline V gene. The CDR3 DNA reads as TGTGCCAGCTCACCACCGGGACTCCTGGATGAGCAGTTCTTC. As protein: CASSPPGLLDEQFF.

This rearrangement joins TRBV29-1 to TRBJ1-1, with D possibly TRBD1 on 5 matching bases. V lost 5 bases, J lost 2 bases, and 12 bases lay in between. The germline gives CDR1 SQVTM, CDR2 ANQGSEA. The CDR3 loop spans 13 amino acids. Written as DNA, the CDR3 is TGCAGCGTTCGACAGTTAAGAAACACTGAAGCTTTCTTT. Its protein product is CSVRQLRNTEAFF. The variable domain in full, completed from reference TRBV29-1 and TRBJ1-1, reads SAVISQKPSRDICQRGTSLTIQCQVDSQVTMMFWYRQQPGQSLTLIATANQGSEATYESGFVIDKFPISRPNLTFSTLTVSNMSPEDSSIYLCSVRQLRNTEAFFGQGTRLTVV.

This sequence joins TRBV7-2 and TRBJ1-1, with 10 bases aligning to TRBD1. CDR3 length: 15 residues. The junction had 5 bases not matched to a gene; V was cut back by 5 bases and J by 2 bases. Germline V lookup: CDR1 SGHTA, CDR2 FQGNSA. CDR3 region: CASSLRQGANTEAFF. Here the CDR3 DNA reads TGTGCCAGCAGCCTCAGACAGGGGGCTAACACTGAAGCTTTCTTT.

The chain links TRBV29-1 to TRBJ1-2, with TRBD1 identical over 7 bases. This CDR3 is built from 13 residues. After removal of 6 bases from V and 5 bases from J, the junction contained 9 bases not matched to a gene. CDR1 is SQVTM and CDR2 is ANQGSEA in the germline V gene. CDR3 nucleotide sequence: TGCAGCGTGAGGGGGCAGTTCGTATATGGCTACACCTTC. The encoded protein is CSVRGQFVYGYTF. The full variable domain, in which reference TRBV29-1 and TRBJ1-2 provide the parts outside the CDR3, is SAVISQKPSRDICQRGTSLTIQCQVDSQVTMMFWYRQQPGQSLTLIATANQGSEATYESGFVIDKFPISRPNLTFSTLTVSNMSPEDSSIYLCSVRGQFVYGYTFGSGTRLTVV.

The J gene is TRBJ2-5, the V gene TRBV6-5, with D uncertain. Germline V lookup: CDR1 MNHEY, CDR2 SVGAGI. Trimming cost V 4 bases and J 5 bases, with 5 bases left between them. CDR3 length: 11 amino acids. CDR3: CASSSGETQYF. DNA for the CDR3: TGTGCCAGCAGTTCCGGGGAGACCCAGTACTTC.

This clone was detected only once. This chain joins TRBV4-1 and TRBJ2-1; a possible D gene is TRBD2 (5 bases). Trimming pared 0 bases from V and 0 bases from J, leaving 6 bases between. This CDR3 is 15 amino acids long. The germline V gene has CDR1 MGHRA and CDR2 YSYEKL. Here the CDR3 DNA reads TGCGCCAGCAGCCAAGAAACTAGCTCCTACAATGAGCAGTTCTTC. It is translated as CASSQETSSYNEQFF.

The chain combines TRBV5-1 with TRBJ2-2; D gene uncertain. Trimming removed 6 bases at V and 0 bases at J, with 9 bases between. CDR3 length: 14 amino acids. Germline CDR1 is SGHRS and CDR2 is YFSETQ. The CDR3 nucleotides read TGCGCCAGCAAGTTTATTACGAACACCGGGGAGCTGTTTTTT. Residues: CASKFITNTGELFF. The entire variable domain, with the rest obtained from reference TRBV5-1 and TRBJ2-2, is as follows: KAGVTQTPRYLIKTRGQQVTLSCSPISGHRSVSWYQQTPGQGLQFLFEYFSETQRNKGNFPGRFSGRQFSNSRSEMNVSTLELGDSALYLCASKFITNTGELFFGEGSRLTVL.

The chain combines TRBV5-1 with TRBJ2-3; D gene ambiguous. V was shortened by 2 bases and J by 0 bases, with 10 bases between the two germline ends. The CDR3 has 15 amino acids. CDR1 is SGHRS and CDR2 is YFSETQ in the germline V gene. In nucleotides, the CDR3 is TGCGCCAGCAGCTTAGGTCGCCAGAGCACAGATACGCAGTATTTT. It codes for CASSLGRQSTDTQYF.

This clone was observed a few times. J is TRBJ2-3 and V is TRBV29-1; D possibly uses TRBD1 or TRBD2 (5 bases each). The CDR3 sequence is 13 residues long. V lost 4 bases, J lost 4 bases, and 12 bases lay in between. Germline V lookup: CDR1 SQVTM, CDR2 ANQGSEA. CDR3 region: CSVVGGAADTQYF. Written as DNA, the CDR3 is TGCAGCGTTGTTGGGGGTGCGGCAGATACGCAGTATTTT.

The V gene is TRBV30, the J gene TRBJ2-5; D unclear. The germline V gene encodes CDR1 GTSNPN and CDR2 SVGIG (reference sequence). V gave up 0 bases and J gave up 5 bases, with 10 bases separating them. CDR3 length equals 13 residues. This CDR3 reads CAWSVTDGETQYF. CDR3 in DNA: TGTGCCTGGAGTGTCACCGACGGGGAGACCCAGTACTTC.

The chain recombines TRBV2 with TRBJ2-3; D gene unclear. The CDR3 sequence is 12 residues long. Germline assignment: CDR1 SNHLY and CDR2 FYNNEI. The V and J ends lost 5 bases and 3 bases respectively, with 6 bases between them. CDR3 in DNA: TGTGCCAGCAGTATGGGTACAGATACGCAGTATTTT. It is translated as CASSMGTDTQYF.

The V call is TRBV11-1, the J call TRBJ2-4; 7 positions agree with TRBD1. CDR3 size: 14 residues. Germline lookup yields CDR1 SGHAT and CDR2 FQDESV (reference sequence). The V gene end was trimmed by 5 bases and the J gene end by 8 bases; junction bases not matched to a gene: 9. The CDR3 coding sequence is TGTGCCAGCAGCGTTAACAGGGGAGATTACATTCAGTACTTC. Translation gives CASSVNRGDYIQYF.

The V and J genes are TRBV9 and TRBJ2-2; 7 bases line up with TRBD2. The V gene end was trimmed by 1 base and the J gene end by 0 bases; junction bases not matched to a gene: 12. The CDR3 consists of 19 residues. In germline, CDR1 is SGDLS, CDR2 YYNGEE. This CDR3 reads CASSVKGELAYSNTGELFF. The DNA of the CDR3 is TGTGCCAGCAGCGTAAAAGGGGAACTAGCGTATTCGAACACCGGGGAGCTGTTTTTT.

The chain carries TRBV30 and TRBJ2-5; a weak D match, TRBD2 (5 bases). Trimming took off 5 bases at V and 2 bases at J, with 9 bases between the two ends. The CDR3 extends over 12 amino acids. Germline V lookup: CDR1 GTSNPN, CDR2 SVGIG (reference sequence). The DNA of the CDR3 is TGTGCCTGGTCCCGGGATCAAGAGACCCAGTACTTC. Its protein is CAWSRDQETQYF.

The V and J genes are TRBV2 and TRBJ1-2; D is unclear. V dropped 8 bases and J dropped 4 bases, with 17 bases sitting between them. The germline CDR1 and CDR2 sequences are SNHLY and FYNNEI. This CDR3 has 14 amino acids. The CDR3: CASSTRFASYGYTF. In DNA, the CDR3 is TGTGCCAGCTCGACCCGGTTTGCTTCCTATGGCTACACCTTC.

This chain connects TRBV5-1 to TRBJ2-3; D not resolved. This CDR3 spans 12 amino acids. Germline V CDR1 and CDR2: SGHRS, YFSETQ. The ends were cut back, 4 bases at V and 2 bases at J, with 5 bases in the middle. This CDR3 is CASSPNTDTQYF. CDR3 coding DNA: TGCGCCAGCAGCCCTAACACAGATACGCAGTATTTT. The variable domain in full, with the rest retrieved from reference TRBV5-1 and TRBJ2-3, is KAGVTQTPRYLIKTRGQQVTLSCSPISGHRSVSWYQQTPGQGLQFLFEYFSETQRNKGNFPGRFSGRQFSNSRSEMNVSTLELGDSALYLCASSPNTDTQYFGPGTRLTVL.

This clone appeared a few times. J is TRBJ2-1 and V is TRBV29-1; 12 bases are shared with TRBD2. Germline CDR1 and CDR2: SQVTM and ANQGSEA. The trim removed 7 bases at V and 9 bases at J, leaving 10 bases unmatched. The CDR3 is made up of 14 amino acids. CDR3 loop: CSAASGGAESEQFF. CDR3 DNA: TGCAGCGCCGCTAGCGGGGGGGCTGAGTCTGAGCAGTTCTTC.

This clone was seen a handful of times. The V call is TRBV5-1, the J call TRBJ2-5, with 7 bases fitting TRBD2. V lost 2 bases, J lost 4 bases, and 2 bases stayed unmatched. The V gene's germline CDR1 is SGHRS and CDR2 YFSETQ. This CDR3 is built from 13 residues. The CDR3 bases are TGCGCCAGCAGCTTTGGGAGGGGAGAGACCCAGTACTTC. This encodes CASSFGRGETQYF.

This clone turned up a few times. V usage is TRBV2 and J usage is TRBJ2-3; 9 bases agree with TRBD1. Germline-derived CDR1 and CDR2 are SNHLY and FYNNEI. Trimming removed 7 bases from V and 3 bases from J; junction bases left unmatched: 5. CDR3 length equals 14 residues. The CDR3 bases are TGTGCCAGCACCACAGGGGGCGCGACAGATACGCAGTATTTT. Translated, it gives CASTTGGATDTQYF.

The gene calls are TRBV5-1 and TRBJ2-1, with D possibly being TRBD1 or TRBD2 (7 bases each). V dropped 4 bases and J dropped 0 bases, with 23 bases sitting between them. The CDR3 length is 19 residues. Per the germline V gene, CDR1 is SGHRS and CDR2 is YFSETQ. The CDR3: CASSLLIQGGQSSYNEQFF. The DNA of the CDR3 is TGCGCCAGCAGCCTCCTTATCCAGGGGGGGCAGAGCTCCTACAATGAGCAGTTCTTC.

This clone was detected a few times. This rearrangement joins TRBV27 to TRBJ2-3; D uncertain. In germline, CDR1 is MNHEY, CDR2 SMNVEV (reference sequence). V shed 6 bases and J shed 2 bases, with 15 bases lying between them. The CDR3 has 15 residues. CDR3 in DNA: TGTGCCAGCAGCCAGGCCTCACTTCCCACAGATACGCAGTATTTT. Translation: CASSQASLPTDTQYF.